One and the same sample provided the 24 T cell receptor beta chains below, sequenced in a study of human T cells and chemical hapten exposure. MiXCR, run by TCRdb on the RACE reads, gives a single entry per CDR3 protein. The data hold approximately 370,000 distinct CDR3 sequences, with about 5.4% observed a single time. Time point meaning: pre-sensitization, week 0. Specified treatment: therapeutic diphenylcyclopropenone sensitization with weekly scalp DPC. The specimen was whole blood, collected in connection with sensitization to the hapten diphenylcyclopropenone (DPC). The receptors were sampled from a woman between 18 and 30 years old with alopecia areata. Some clones in this sample may be carry-over from other donors' samples.

The V gene is TRBV6-6, the J gene TRBJ1-1; D uncertain. V lost 4 bases, J lost 1 base, and 13 bases lay in between. Germline CDR1 is MNHNY and CDR2 is SVGAGI (reference sequence). This CDR3 is 15 amino acids long. This chain's CDR3 is CASSWGGRPNTEAFF. The CDR3 DNA follows: TGTGCCAGCAGTTGGGGAGGGCGGCCGAACACTGAAGCTTTCTTT.

This clonotype occurred many times. CDR3 region: CASSENGQQETQYF. Written as DNA, the CDR3 is TGTGCCAGCAGTGAGAATGGACAGCAAGAGACCCAGTACTTC. This rearrangement joins TRBV6-4 to TRBJ2-5; tentative D call: TRBD1 (6 bases). The V end was cut by 3 bases, the J end by 2 bases, with 10 bases between. The CDR3 covers 14 residues. Germline lookup yields CDR1 MRHNA and CDR2 SNTAGT.

This clonotype was seen repeatedly, ten times or more. CDR3: CASSFGSVYNEQFF. Written as DNA, the CDR3 is TGTGCCAGCAGCTTCGGGTCAGTTTACAATGAGCAGTTCTTC. V gene TRBV7-9 combines with J gene TRBJ2-1; D unresolved. The germline V and J ends were trimmed by 3 bases and 4 bases, with 10 bases remaining between them. From germline, CDR1 is SEHNR and CDR2 FQNEAQ (reference sequence). CDR3 size: 14 residues.

This clonotype was found a few times. V and J are TRBV12-3 or TRBV12-4 and TRBJ1-5; 10 bases fit TRBD1. J lost 0 bases, V lost 5 bases, and 7 bases had no gene match. This CDR3 region has 17 residues. The CDR3 sequence is CASSAGQGLYSNQPQHF. CDR3 coding DNA: TGTGCCAGCAGTGCGGGACAGGGGCTTTATAGCAATCAGCCCCAGCATTTT.

Here the CDR3 reads CSAHNGGDTQYF. The CDR3 DNA sequence: TGCAGTGCCCACAATGGGGGGGATACGCAGTATTTT. The V gene is TRBV20-1, the J gene TRBJ2-3, with a tentative D call TRBD2 (6 bases). The V end was cut by 6 bases, the J end by 6 bases, with 13 bases between. The CDR3 is made up of 12 amino acids. Germline-derived CDR1 and CDR2 are DFQATT and SNEGSKA (reference sequence).

This clonotype has more than one count but fewer than ten. The chain's CDR3 is CSAGTGAGVNNQPQHF. CDR3 DNA sequence: TGCAGTGCTGGGACAGGGGCCGGGGTGAACAATCAGCCCCAGCATTTT. The rearrangement uses TRBV20-1 and TRBJ1-5; the match to TRBD1 covers 10 bases. V was pared by 5 bases and J by 3 bases, with 10 bases of the junction left unmatched. The CDR3 has 16 amino acids. Per the germline V gene, CDR1 is DFQATT and CDR2 is SNEGSKA (reference sequence).

The chain is built from TRBV5-1 and TRBJ2-1; either TRBD1 or TRBD2 may fit D (5 bases each). The germline V and J ends were trimmed by 2 bases and 4 bases, with 13 bases remaining between them. The CDR3 covers 15 residues. Germline V gene data show CDR1 as SGHRS and CDR2 as YFSETQ. This chain's CDR3 is CASSFTGTLYNEQFF. CDR3 nucleotides: TGCGCCAGCAGCTTTACCGGGACGCTATACAATGAGCAGTTCTTC. Drawing the rest from reference TRBV5-1 and TRBJ2-1, the complete variable domain is KAGVTQTPRYLIKTRGQQVTLSCSPISGHRSVSWYQQTPGQGLQFLFEYFSETQRNKGNFPGRFSGRQFSNSRSEMNVSTLELGDSALYLCASSFTGTLYNEQFFGPGTRLTVL.

This clonotype was found a few times. The chain joins TRBV20-1 to TRBJ2-7; D may be TRBD1 or TRBD2 (5 bases each). Germline CDR1 and CDR2: DFQATT and SNEGSKA (reference sequence). The V end was cut by 3 bases, the J end by 6 bases, with 18 bases between. This CDR3 region has 14 residues. The CDR3, as DNA: TGCAGTGCTAGCTCCGGGACCAGCTCCCCCGAGCAGTACTTC. Its protein is CSASSGTSSPEQYF.

This clonotype was seen only a few times. The V gene is TRBV6-5, the J gene TRBJ1-6; D is unresolved. Trimming took 6 bases from V and 4 from J, leaving 10 bases between them. CDR1 is MNHEY, CDR2 SVGAGI, per germline. This CDR3 has 14 amino acids. The CDR3 DNA reads as TGTGCCAGCAGCCGCAGCGATTATAATTCACCCCTCCACTTT. This sequence encodes CASSRSDYNSPLHF.

This clonotype appeared many times. The chain is built from TRBV9 and TRBJ1-6, with D maybe TRBD1 (5 bases). This CDR3 has 17 residues. The germline V gene encodes CDR1 SGDLS and CDR2 YYNGEE. Trimming took 4 bases from V and 10 from J, leaving 24 bases between them. The CDR3 is CASSPPGTVGSGSPLHF. The DNA of the CDR3 is TGTGCCAGCAGCCCGCCCGGGACGGTCGGTTCGGGGTCACCCCTCCACTTT. Combining the CDR3 with reference TRBV9 and TRBJ1-6 gives the whole variable domain DSGVTQTPKHLITATGQRVTLRCSPRSGDLSVYWYQQSLDQGLQFLIQYYNGEERAKGNILERFSAQQFPDLHSELNLSSLELGDSALYFCASSPPGTVGSGSPLHFGNGTRLTVT.

This clonotype has a handful of counts. This chain links TRBV3-1 with TRBJ2-2; D gene uncertain. Germline loops: CDR1 LGHDT, CDR2 YNNKEL (reference sequence). The ends were cut back, 1 base at V and 0 bases at J, with 6 bases in the middle. CDR3 length: 15 amino acids. The CDR3 reads CASSQVLANTGELFF. In nucleotides, the CDR3 is TGTGCCAGCAGCCAAGTTCTCGCGAACACCGGGGAGCTGTTTTTT. Full variable domain (remainder filled in from reference TRBV3-1 and TRBJ2-2): DTAVSQTPKYLVTQMGNDKSIKCEQNLGHDTMYWYKQDSKKFLKIMFSYNNKELIINETVPNRFSPKSPDKAHLNLHINSLELGDSAVYFCASSQVLANTGELFFGEGSRLTVL.

This clonotype was counted at least ten times. The chain joins TRBV20-1 to TRBJ1-1, with D perhaps matching TRBD1 (5 bases). The CDR3 length is 15 residues. The V gene lost 1 base and the J gene lost 5 bases, with 17 bases spanning the gap. Germline CDR1 and CDR2: DFQATT and SNEGSKA (reference sequence). The CDR3 loop reads CSARAGREGVTEAFF. CDR3 bases: TGCAGTGCTAGAGCGGGCAGGGAGGGTGTGACTGAAGCTTTCTTT.

This clonotype was seen many times. The chain has TRBV29-1 and TRBJ2-1, with D perhaps TRBD2 (6 bases). This CDR3 comprises 14 residues. The V gene lost 2 bases and the J gene lost 5 bases, with 13 bases spanning the gap. Germline V gene lookup returns CDR1 SQVTM and CDR2 ANQGSEA. CDR3 DNA sequence: TGCAGCGTTGAACGGGACTCATCGGACAATGAGCAGTTCTTC. Encoded protein: CSVERDSSDNEQFF.

The sample holds a few counts of this clonotype. The rearrangement links TRBV12-3 or TRBV12-4 to TRBJ2-5; weak D call: TRBD2 (6 bases). V was pared by 5 bases and J by 1 base, with 14 bases between. The CDR3 covers 15 residues. CDR3: CASSPGSGGQETQYF. The CDR3 DNA sequence: TGTGCCAGCAGTCCGGGGTCCGGGGGCCAAGAGACCCAGTACTTC.

There are a few counts of this clonotype. The chain couples TRBV9 to TRBJ2-1, with a weak D call TRBD2 (5 bases). V was cut by 7 bases and J by 0 bases, with 14 bases left in between. The CDR3 consists of 15 residues. Germline assignment: CDR1 SGDLS and CDR2 YYNGEE. CDR3 protein: CASGTGVSSYNEQFF. CDR3 DNA: TGTGCCAGCGGAACCGGGGTTAGCTCCTACAATGAGCAGTTCTTC.

This clonotype was picked up a small number of times. The J gene is TRBJ2-7, the V gene TRBV6-2 or TRBV6-3, with 8 bases matching TRBD2. This CDR3 is 15 amino acids long. Germline V gene sequence: CDR1 MNHEY, CDR2 SVGEGT. Trimming removed 2 bases from V and 0 bases from J; junction bases left unmatched: 3. The CDR3 DNA sequence: TGTGCCAGCAGTTACACGACTAGCGCCTCCTACGAGCAGTACTTC. It codes for CASSYTTSASYEQYF.

This chain connects TRBV6-2 or TRBV6-3 to TRBJ1-1; D remains unclear. Between the trimmed V and J ends, which lost 5 bases and 1 base, there was a span of 11 bases. Germline V gives CDR1 MNHEY, CDR2 SVGEGT. This CDR3 spans 14 amino acids. CDR3 region: CASSRTVQNTEAFF. CDR3 DNA: TGTGCCAGCAGTAGGACGGTCCAGAACACTGAAGCTTTCTTT.

For this clonotype: This likely comes from a read error, as the CDR3 has no conserved phenylalanine or tryptophan at its end. Because the CDR3's place on the DNA is in doubt, the DNA is left out and the CDR3 is given as listed by TCRdb. The V and J genes are TRBV6-5 and TRBJ2-7; no DNA check was done on the table's D call, TRBD1. Germline assignment: CDR1 MNHEY and CDR2 SVGAGI. The CDR3 is 9 residues long, ends included. The CDR3 spells CASSRGLSI.

The rearrangement uses TRBV4-2 and TRBJ2-1; TRBD2 aligns across 8 bases. The CDR3 is 18 residues long. The ends lost 0 bases at V and 1 base at J; junction bases unmatched: 8. CDR1 is LGHNA and CDR2 is YNFKEQ in the germline V gene. The CDR3 sequence is CASSQEDSGDLSYNEQFF. Here the CDR3 DNA reads TGTGCCAGCAGCCAAGAGGATAGCGGGGACCTTTCCTACAATGAGCAGTTCTTC.

This clonotype occurred a few times. This chain links TRBV5-6 with TRBJ2-5; TRBD1 is a possible D gene (6 bases). This CDR3 region has 16 residues. Looked up from germline, CDR1 is SGHDT and CDR2 is YYEEEE. Trimming took 0 bases from V and 3 from J, leaving 15 bases between them. The CDR3 nucleotides read TGTGCCAGCAGCTTGGTGGGAGTTCAGGGGAAAGAGACCCAGTACTTC. It is translated as CASSLVGVQGKETQYF. Full variable domain (remainder filled in from reference TRBV5-6 and TRBJ2-5): DAGVTQSPTHLIKTRGQQVTLRCSPKSGHDTVSWYQQALGQGPQFIFQYYEEEERQRGNFPDRFSGHQFPNYSSELNVNALLLGDSALYLCASSLVGVQGKETQYFGPGTRLLVL.

Comments on this clonotype: A much larger clone lies a single base off, so this may be a read error. The chain uses TRBV5-4 and TRBJ2-3; TRBD2 matches at 7 bases. V lost 5 bases, J lost 2 bases, and 5 bases stayed unmatched. Germline loops: CDR1 SGHNT, CDR2 YYREEE (reference sequence). CDR3 length: 14 amino acids. This CDR3 is CASSGRETTDTQYF. Here the CDR3 DNA reads TGTGCCAGCAGTGGGAGGGAGACCACAGATACGCAGTATTTT.

The J gene is TRBJ2-5, the V gene TRBV7-9; no definite D call. V was cut by 5 bases and J by 2 bases, with 18 bases left in between. The V gene's germline CDR1 is SEHNR and CDR2 FQNEAQ (reference sequence). The CDR3 has 16 residues. The CDR3 spells CASSPKLSSLQETQYF. DNA of the CDR3: TGTGCCAGCAGCCCTAAACTATCCTCTTTACAAGAGACCCAGTACTTC.

This clonotype was seen at least ten times. This rearrangement joins TRBV2 to TRBJ1-5; possibly TRBD1 for D (5 bases). This CDR3 has 16 amino acids. Trimming took 6 bases from V and 0 from J, leaving 15 bases between them. CDR1 is SNHLY, CDR2 FYNNEI, per germline. The CDR3 nucleotides are TGTGCCAGCAGGGAGGACACGGGGGATAGCAATCAGCCCCAGCATTTT. Its translation is CASREDTGDSNQPQHF.

This clonotype was seen more than once but under ten times. The chain uses TRBV2 and TRBJ1-2; the D is unclear. Germline V lookup: CDR1 SNHLY, CDR2 FYNNEI. This CDR3 contains 15 residues. Trimming took 5 bases from V and 4 from J, leaving 17 bases between them. The CDR3 sequence: CASSPRTDISYGYTF. The CDR3 DNA sequence: TGTGCCAGCAGTCCTCGAACGGATATAAGCTATGGCTACACCTTC.